This T cell receptor (beta chain) appears in the sequencing data of a study of shared clonotypes between healthy human individuals. General observations from the study: Rarefaction showed sorted-subset sequencing was incomplete despite large depth. Only blood underwent sampling, and tissue repertoires likely differ.

The test was conducted at deep level. The authors split each subset's genomic DNA evenly across several immunoSEQ plates. TCRdb's table, derived via immunoSEQ multiplex PCR, lists solely in-frame clones and lacks some. This sample has 2,500,000 or so clones, with more than 80% found just once. The V gene end was trimmed by 0 bases and the J gene end by 6 bases; junction bases not matched to a gene: 15. Per the germline V gene, CDR1 is LGHNA and CDR2 is YSLEER. The CDR3 contains 19 residues. Points on this clone: Its specificity is unknown.

The V call is TRBV4-3, the J call TRBJ2-7; 12 nucleotides line up with TRBD2. This TCR derives from a man between 18 and 35 years old in good health. Sequenced: naive CD4+ T cells sorted from blood. Subset here: CD45RA+ positively selected. Here the CDR3 reads CASSQDLSASGRVGSEQYF. The CDR3 DNA reads as TGCGCCAGCAGCCAAGATCTTTCGGCTAGCGGGAGGGTGGGGTCCGAGCAGTACTTC.